Shown below are 18 T cell receptor beta chains from a single sample sequenced in a study of blood T cells in healthy people across ages. A second PCR of 7 to 11 cycles used a sample-barcoded 5' primer and a J-beta primer mix. MiXCR, run by TCRdb on the 5' RACE reads, gives a single entry per CDR3 protein. This table holds around 1,500,000 distinct CDR3 sequences, about 30% found once. The source material was blood. These receptor sequences come from a woman aged 25-40 years in good health.

This clonotype was found many times. This chain uses TRBV5-4 with TRBJ1-6; 7 nucleotides align to TRBD1. After removal of 4 bases from V and 10 bases from J, the junction contained 5 bases not matched to a gene. Germline assignment: CDR1 SGHNT and CDR2 YYREEE (reference sequence). CDR3 length: 13 amino acids. In DNA, the CDR3 is TGTGCCAGCAGCACCAGGGGGGGATCACCCCTCCACTTT. Amino acids: CASSTRGGSPLHF.

This clonotype was seen many times. The chain couples TRBV20-1 to TRBJ2-5; 10 bases are a match to TRBD2. The CDR3 length is 13 residues. The germline CDR1 and CDR2 sequences are DFQATT and SNEGSKA (reference sequence). The V gene end was trimmed by 7 bases and the J gene end by 5 bases; junction bases not matched to a gene: 7. The CDR3 loop is CSVSGRASETQYF. The CDR3 DNA reads TGCAGTGTGAGCGGGAGGGCGAGTGAGACCCAGTACTTC.

The chain carries TRBV7-4 and TRBJ2-7, with a weak D call TRBD1 (5 bases). V gave up 5 bases and J gave up 0 bases, with 14 bases separating them. CDR3 length equals 15 residues. Germline V gives CDR1 SGHVT, CDR2 SQSDAQ. CDR3 bases: TGTGCCAGCAGCCCAGGCAGCGACAGCTCCTACGAGCAGTACTTC. It encodes CASSPGSDSSYEQYF.

V and J are TRBV7-9 and TRBJ2-1; 9 positions agree with TRBD2. From germline, CDR1 is SEHNR and CDR2 FQNEAQ (reference sequence). This CDR3 is 14 amino acids long. Trimming took 10 bases from V and 4 from J; bases not matched to a gene: 8. CDR3 bases: TGTGCCATCACCGGGACTAGCAGGTACAATGAGCAGTTCTTC. Amino acid sequence: CAITGTSRYNEQFF.

This clonotype was seen only a few times. The V gene is TRBV27, the J gene TRBJ2-7, with a weak D call TRBD1 (6 bases). Germline loops: CDR1 MNHEY, CDR2 SMNVEV (reference sequence). V was cut by 5 bases and J by 2 bases, with 10 bases left in between. The CDR3 is 13 residues long. The chain's CDR3 is CASSIRQAYEQYF. The CDR3 region has the DNA TGTGCCAGCAGTATAAGACAGGCCTACGAGCAGTACTTC.

In its sample, this clonotype was seen many times. This sequence joins TRBV12-3 or TRBV12-4 and TRBJ2-1; no clear D gene. The length of the CDR3 is 12 residues. The V gene lost 6 bases and the J gene lost 4 bases, with 7 bases spanning the gap. The CDR3 sequence: CASSPPYNEQFF. The CDR3 bases are TGTGCCAGCAGCCCCCCTTACAATGAGCAGTTCTTC.

This clonotype has only a few counts. The V and J genes are TRBV6-5 and TRBJ2-5, with 10 bases fitting TRBD2. The germline CDR1 and CDR2 sequences are MNHEY and SVGAGI. The CDR3 loop spans 14 amino acids. Trimming at V came to 6 bases and at J to 2 bases, leaving 3 bases not matched to a gene. CDR3 loop: CASRAGLAQETQYF. For the CDR3, the DNA is TGTGCCAGCAGGGCGGGACTAGCGCAAGAGACCCAGTACTTC.

This clonotype has more than one count but fewer than ten. The chain links TRBV20-1 to TRBJ2-7, with D unresolved. Near its end, the DNA agrees better with TRBJ2-4, so the J call may be wrong. The germline V gene encodes CDR1 DFQATT and CDR2 SNEGSKA (reference sequence). CDR3 length equals 15 residues. The CDR3 nucleotides read TGCAGTGCTACTAAACGGGCGAAGACCTTTGACATTCAGTACTTC. It codes for CSATKRAKTFDIQYF.

The chain employs TRBV5-1 and TRBJ2-5; D remains unclear. The CDR3 is made up of 16 amino acids. Trimming shortened V by 0 bases and J by 11 bases, and 23 bases separated the two germline ends. Per germline, CDR1 SGHRS and CDR2 YFSETQ. CDR3 DNA sequence: TGCGCCAGCAGCTTGGCAAAAGAGGCCCGGGCGGTGGAGCAGTACTTC. Amino acid sequence: CASSLAKEARAVEQYF.

This clonotype was counted between two and nine times. Given a much more abundant clone one base away, this may be a read error. The chain carries TRBV29-1 and TRBJ2-6; D might be TRBD1 (5 bases). The CDR3 consists of 15 residues. Germline loops: CDR1 SQVTM, CDR2 ANQGSEA. This CDR3 is CSVEWGSSGANVPTF. CDR3 in DNA: TGCAGCGTTGAGTGGGGTAGCTCTGGGGCCAACGTCCCGACTTTC.

This clonotype was picked up a small number of times. The J gene is TRBJ1-5, the V gene TRBV27; the match to TRBD1 covers 8 bases. The CDR3 is made up of 16 amino acids. CDR1 is MNHEY and CDR2 is SMNVEV in the germline V gene (reference sequence). Trimming cost V 5 bases and J 3 bases; bases outside gene matches: 9. The CDR3, as DNA: TGTGCCAGCAGTATGACCGGACAGGGAGTCAATCAGCCCCAGCATTTT. It is translated as CASSMTGQGVNQPQHF.

This clonotype showed up many times. V is TRBV15 and J is TRBJ2-5; TRBD2 matches 8 bases. The CDR3 has 15 residues. Losses at the gene ends were 1 base for V and 5 bases for J; bases not matched to a gene: 6. Germline lookup yields CDR1 LNHNV and CDR2 YYDKDF (reference sequence). The CDR3 DNA is TGTGCCACCAGCAGAGGGCCTAGCGGGTTGGAGACCCAGTACTTC. This gives the protein CATSRGPSGLETQYF. Variable domain in full (rest from reference TRBV15 and TRBJ2-5): DAMVIQNPRYQVTQFGKPVTLSCSQTLNHNVMYWYQQKSSQAPKLLFHYYDKDFNNEADTPDNFQSRRPNTSFCFLDIRSPGLGDTAMYLCATSRGPSGLETQYFGPGTRLLVL.

This chain joins TRBV5-1 and TRBJ2-7; TRBD1 or TRBD2 may be the D gene (5 bases each). The germline V gene has CDR1 SGHRS and CDR2 YFSETQ. The CDR3 runs 14 residues. The ends were cut back, 4 bases at V and 3 bases at J, with 14 bases in the middle. DNA of the CDR3: TGCGCCAGCAGCCCCGGGGCAGTCGGCTACGAGCAGTACTTC. Translation gives CASSPGAVGYEQYF.

This clonotype was seen only a few times. This chain connects TRBV27 to TRBJ1-2; D perhaps matches TRBD1 (6 bases). The V and J ends lost 3 bases and 6 bases respectively, with 14 bases between them. The CDR3 is 14 amino acids. Germline CDR1 reads MNHEY; CDR2 reads SMNVEV (reference sequence). The CDR3 spells CASSFRQAGHGYTF. CDR3 sequence (DNA): TGTGCCAGCAGTTTCCGACAGGCCGGGCATGGCTACACCTTC.

This chain uses TRBV12-3 or TRBV12-4 with TRBJ1-6; 9 nucleotides match TRBD1. This CDR3 has 17 residues. The junction had 12 bases not matched to a gene; V was cut back by 6 bases and J by 6 bases. Written as DNA, the CDR3 is TGTGCCAGCAGACCCGCGACGGGGGACAGGGTTAATTCACCCCTCCACTTT. It translates to CASRPATGDRVNSPLHF.

The chain links TRBV10-3 to TRBJ2-3; the match to TRBD1 covers 7 bases. CDR1 and CDR2 from the germline V gene are ENHRY and SYGVKD. This CDR3 contains 16 residues. J gave up 5 bases and V 3 bases, and 11 bases lay outside the gene matches. The CDR3 region is CAISDPTGAGGDTQYF. DNA for the CDR3: TGTGCCATCAGTGATCCTACAGGGGCAGGGGGAGATACGCAGTATTTT.

This clonotype was seen only a few times. The chain combines TRBV2 with TRBJ2-1; TRBD1 aligns across 9 bases. J was trimmed by 9 bases and V by 7 bases; bases with no gene match: 13. The CDR3 totals 15 residues. From germline, CDR1 is SNHLY and CDR2 FYNNEI. CDR3 nucleotide sequence: TGTGCCAGCAACGAACAGGGGGCGGCTGACGGTGAGCAGTTCTTC. Its translation is CASNEQGAADGEQFF.

The rearrangement uses TRBV20-1 and TRBJ2-4, with 8 bases matching TRBD2. The CDR3 sequence is 13 residues long. With V trimmed by 7 bases and J by 0 bases, 2 bases remained unmatched. The V gene's germline CDR1 is DFQATT and CDR2 SNEGSKA (reference sequence). CDR3 amino acids: CSVSGGAKNIQYF. The DNA for the CDR3 is TGCAGTGTAAGCGGGGGAGCCAAAAACATTCAGTACTTC.